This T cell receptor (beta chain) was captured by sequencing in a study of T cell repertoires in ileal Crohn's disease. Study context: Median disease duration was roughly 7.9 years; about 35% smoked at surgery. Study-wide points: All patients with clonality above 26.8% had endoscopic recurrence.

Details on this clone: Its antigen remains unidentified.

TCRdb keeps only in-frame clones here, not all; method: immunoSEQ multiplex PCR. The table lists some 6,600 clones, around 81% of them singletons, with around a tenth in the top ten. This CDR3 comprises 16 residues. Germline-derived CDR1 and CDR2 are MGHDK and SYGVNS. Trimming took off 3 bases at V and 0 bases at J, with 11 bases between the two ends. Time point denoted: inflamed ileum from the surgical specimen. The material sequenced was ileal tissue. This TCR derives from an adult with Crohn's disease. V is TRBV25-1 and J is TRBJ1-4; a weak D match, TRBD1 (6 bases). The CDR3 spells CASSEGAMATNEKLFF. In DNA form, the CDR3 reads TGTGCCAGCAGTGAGGGGGCGATGGCAACTAATGAAAAACTGTTTTTT.